This T cell receptor beta chain was sequenced for a study of early T cells in non-severe SARS-CoV-2 infection. Molecules of cDNA were individually given unique molecular identifiers that were attached to them. TCRdb re-analysed the 5' RACE reads in MiXCR, keeping a single row per CDR3 protein. The sample records tens of thousands of distinct CDR3 sequences, 9.3% being singletons. J was trimmed by 2 bases and V by 6 bases; bases with no gene match: 4. In germline, CDR1 is SEHNR, CDR2 FQNEAQ (reference sequence). The CDR3 spans 15 residues. This clonotype was obtained from an adult who was a healthcare worker with PCR-confirmed SARS-CoV-2 infection or an uninfected control (not recorded which). The rearrangement uses TRBV7-9 and TRBJ2-6, with 7 nucleotides matching TRBD1. Sequencing was done on a sample of whole blood. This chain's CDR3 is CASRSGQPGANVLTF. In DNA form, the CDR3 reads TGTGCCAGCAGATCGGGACAGCCTGGGGCCAACGTCCTGACTTTC.